The clone carrying this TCR beta chain came up once. A read error may produce the germline difference seen at one junction end. The data belong to a study of blood T cell repertoires in COVID-19. Original data processing: Estimated nucleated cell counts came from reference gene primer amplification. The table came from immunoSEQ multiplex PCR; TCRdb's copy has only in-frame clones and leaves some out. V and J calls and clone size follow that table, whereas D and trimming were derived from the DNA. This sample carries 350,000 or so clones, almost 90% of them seen once, and the ten largest clones take 1%. Those designated as exposed participants met a COVID-19 case within 2 weeks before study entry. The CDR3 is 16 amino acids. The germline V gene has CDR1 SSHAT and CDR2 FNYEAQ (reference sequence).

The V call is TRBV7-7, the J call TRBJ2-1, with 9 bases lining up with TRBD2. The TCR was taken from a woman between 25 and 40 years old who had been exposed to COVID-19. The sequenced sample was PBMCs or T cells enriched from blood (not recorded which). The CDR3 sequence: CASSLYSGSSYNEQFF. In DNA, the CDR3 is TGTGCTAGCAGCTTATATAGCGGGAGCTCCTACAATGAGCAGTTCTTC.